This T cell receptor (beta chain) was captured by sequencing in a study of T cells in Graves' hyperthyroidism and ophthalmopathy. This clonotype came up a few times. What it binds is unknown. This may stem from a read error, because a much larger clone lies one nucleotide away. Amplified TCR beta CDR3 regions came from RNA transcripts. The HTBI primer set drove a first-round RT-PCR of the TCR CDR3. MiXCR, run by TCRdb on the multiplex PCR reads, gives a single entry per CDR3 protein. The sample yields some 550,000 distinct CDR3 sequences, about a sixth seen once. Findings and limits, study-wide: Most expanded thyroid clonotypes above 0.001 also appeared in blood. Ophthalmopathy and stable hyperthyroidism were separated by a 13 V-J model.

The sequence derives from a woman in her forties with Graves' ophthalmopathy. What was sequenced was blood.

In nucleotides, the CDR3 is TGTGCCAGCAGGGACACCTATGGCTACACCTTC. It encodes CASRDTYGYTF. The genes are TRBV6-2 or TRBV6-3 and TRBJ1-2; a weak D match, TRBD1 (5 bases). V dropped 6 bases and J dropped 4 bases, with 6 bases sitting between them. Germline V gene sequence: CDR1 MNHEY, CDR2 SVGEGT. The CDR3 runs 11 residues.